A single sample is the source of the 26 T cell receptor beta chains below, sequenced in a study of cytomegalovirus exposure and HLA in healthy donors. 60 Vbeta and 13 Jbeta primers were used in PCR. Data came from immunoSEQ multiplex PCR; TCRdb stores just in-frame clones and leaves some out. The profile shows 150,000 to 200,000 clones, roughly four fifths of them singletons. The sequenced material came from PBMCs. The receptors stem from a woman aged 25 to 39 in good health and CMV-seropositive.

V and J are TRBV5-6 and TRBJ2-7, with a possible D match to TRBD2 (5 bases). V shed 4 bases and J shed 6 bases, with 26 bases lying between them. CDR1 is SGHDT and CDR2 is YYEEEE in the germline V gene. The CDR3 length is 17 residues. DNA of the CDR3: TGTGCCAGCAGCATTAGCCGGGGTCGGGCCCCAGGTCTCGAGCAGTACTTC. Its translation: CASSISRGRAPGLEQYF.

The chain uses TRBV29-1 and TRBJ1-1, with D perhaps TRBD1 (5 bases). Trimming left V 6 bases short and J 0 bases short, with 11 bases between. Germline CDR1 reads SQVTM; CDR2 reads ANQGSEA. The CDR3 is 13 amino acids. The CDR3 spells CSVLSRVNTEAFF. Here the CDR3 DNA reads TGCAGCGTCCTCTCCAGGGTGAACACTGAAGCTTTCTTT.

This clone was counted a few times. The chain recombines TRBV7-9 with TRBJ1-2, with TRBD1 identical over 8 bases. Germline values: CDR1 SEHNR, CDR2 FQNEAQ (reference sequence). This CDR3 is 17 amino acids long. The J segment lost 1 base and the V segment lost 11 bases, leaving 18 bases of the junction unmatched. The CDR3 is CAGQKRGQAISNYGYTF. The CDR3 DNA reads as TGTGCCGGCCAAAAAAGGGGACAGGCCATAAGTAACTATGGCTACACCTTC.

The V call is TRBV7-8, the J call TRBJ2-3; 8 positions agree with TRBD1. The germline CDR1 and CDR2 sequences are SGHVS and FQNEAQ. J was trimmed by 1 base and V by 2 bases; bases with no gene match: 17. The CDR3 runs 20 residues. As DNA, the CDR3 is TGTGCCAGCAGCTTAATCCGACTAACAGACAGGGGCCACCGCACAGATACGCAGTATTTT. Amino acids: CASSLIRLTDRGHRTDTQYF.

This chain joins TRBV30 and TRBJ2-7; TRBD1 aligns across 9 bases. V shed 4 bases, J shed 2 bases, and the junction held 9 bases outside the gene matches. The CDR3 is 15 amino acids. Germline loops: CDR1 GTSNPN, CDR2 SVGIG (reference sequence). The CDR3 DNA follows: TGTGCCTGGACCCCTAGGGACAGGGTTACCTACGAGCAGTACTTC. Translated: CAWTPRDRVTYEQYF.

The genes are TRBV7-9 and TRBJ2-6; D is possibly TRBD2 (5 bases). The CDR3 has 16 amino acids. The germline V and J ends were trimmed by 0 bases and 5 bases, with 11 bases remaining between them. Germline V gives CDR1 SEHNR, CDR2 FQNEAQ (reference sequence). CDR3 bases: TGTGCCAGCAGCTTAGCCCCCGGACTCAGGGCCAACGTCCTGACTTTC. It yields the protein CASSLAPGLRANVLTF.

The chain combines TRBV2 with TRBJ2-2; the D is unclear. The CDR3 runs 15 residues. Germline loops: CDR1 SNHLY, CDR2 FYNNEI. Trimming removed 2 bases at V and 6 bases at J, with 13 bases between. CDR3 nucleotide sequence: TGTGCCAGCAGTGAAACCCGGTCCCTCGCCGGGGAGCTGTTTTTT. Translated: CASSETRSLAGELFF.

Only one count was recorded for this clone. The V gene is TRBV27, the J gene TRBJ2-1; 10 nucleotides line up with TRBD1. This CDR3 contains 13 residues. Germline lookup yields CDR1 MNHEY and CDR2 SMNVEV (reference sequence). Germline trimming cut 1 base from V and 10 bases from J; bases unmatched to any gene: 1. CDR3 sequence: CASSLWDRGEQFF. CDR3 in DNA: TGTGCCAGCAGTTTATGGGACAGGGGCGAGCAGTTCTTC.

This chain links TRBV7-9 with TRBJ2-7; 8 nucleotides agree with TRBD1. The CDR3 is made up of 14 amino acids. CDR1 and CDR2 from the germline V gene are SEHNR and FQNEAQ (reference sequence). V lost 4 bases and J lost 4; bases outside the gene matches: 6. The CDR3 DNA follows: TGTGCCAGCAGCTCCACAGGGGGATCGTACGAGCAGTACTTC. Translation: CASSSTGGSYEQYF.

V usage is TRBV5-1 and J usage is TRBJ1-2; 7 nucleotides line up with TRBD1. Germline V lookup: CDR1 SGHRS, CDR2 YFSETQ. With 1 base clipped from V and 3 bases from J, the junction kept 3 bases outside the gene matches. The CDR3 has 14 amino acids. The CDR3 region has the DNA TGCGCCAGCAGCTTGATCCAGGGGGACTATGGCTACACCTTC. As protein: CASSLIQGDYGYTF. The full variable domain, with the rest looked up from reference TRBV5-1 and TRBJ1-2, is KAGVTQTPRYLIKTRGQQVTLSCSPISGHRSVSWYQQTPGQGLQFLFEYFSETQRNKGNFPGRFSGRQFSNSRSEMNVSTLELGDSALYLCASSLIQGDYGYTFGSGTRLTVV.

This chain uses TRBV9 with TRBJ2-3; 9 bases map to TRBD2. CDR1 SGDLS and CDR2 YYNGEE come from the germline V gene. The CDR3 extends over 15 amino acids. V lost 0 bases, J lost 4 bases, and 3 bases stayed unmatched. The CDR3 DNA reads TGTGCCAGCAGCGTAGAGGCGGGAGGGCCAGATACGCAGTATTTT. This translates into CASSVEAGGPDTQYF.

The chain joins TRBV5-4 to TRBJ1-4; 8 nucleotides match TRBD1. This CDR3 has 15 amino acids. The trim removed 4 bases at V and 5 bases at J, leaving 7 bases unmatched. Germline V lookup: CDR1 SGHNT, CDR2 YYREEE (reference sequence). This CDR3 reads CASSPDRGLNEKLFF. In DNA form, the CDR3 reads TGTGCCAGCAGCCCCGACAGGGGCCTGAATGAAAAACTGTTTTTT.

Details on this clone: The same CDR3 is also encoded by other DNA sequences in this sample. This chain connects TRBV5-1 to TRBJ2-3; 7 nucleotides agree with TRBD1. Per germline, CDR1 SGHRS and CDR2 YFSETQ. J lost 1 base, V lost 4 bases, and 3 bases had no gene match. This CDR3 has 14 residues. The CDR3 protein is CASSPGQGTDTQYF. DNA of the CDR3: TGCGCCAGCAGCCCCGGACAGGGCACAGATACGCAGTATTTT. Supplemented by reference TRBV5-1 and TRBJ2-3, the full variable domain reads KAGVTQTPRYLIKTRGQQVTLSCSPISGHRSVSWYQQTPGQGLQFLFEYFSETQRNKGNFPGRFSGRQFSNSRSEMNVSTLELGDSALYLCASSPGQGTDTQYFGPGTRLTVL.

The V call is TRBV27, the J call TRBJ2-4, with a tentative D call TRBD2 (5 bases). This CDR3 comprises 13 residues. V lost 6 bases and J 1 base, leaving 7 bases between the germline ends. Germline V CDR1 and CDR2: MNHEY, SMNVEV (reference sequence). The CDR3 DNA is TGTGCCAGCAGGGGAGCGGCCAAAAACATTCAGTACTTC. Translation gives CASRGAAKNIQYF.

The chain has TRBV7-9 and TRBJ2-7; unclear D gene. Trimming cost V 1 base and J 2 bases, with 12 bases left between them. CDR1 is SEHNR and CDR2 is FQNEAQ in the germline V gene (reference sequence). The CDR3 spans 15 residues. The CDR3 nucleotides read TGTGCCAGCAGCTTAGTTACGGGTGAGCCCTACGAGCAGTACTTC. Its protein is CASSLVTGEPYEQYF.

V is TRBV5-6 and J is TRBJ1-5, with D tentatively TRBD1 (6 bases). The CDR3 consists of 14 residues. Trimming stripped 2 bases from V and 6 bases from J, with 12 bases between. Germline loops: CDR1 SGHDT, CDR2 YYEEEE. The CDR3 loop reads CASSLVGAGQPQHF. For the CDR3, the DNA is TGTGCCAGCAGCTTAGTGGGGGCTGGTCAGCCCCAGCATTTT.

V and J are TRBV5-6 and TRBJ1-1; D is uncertain. V gave up 3 bases and J gave up 1 base, with 7 bases separating them. The CDR3 has 13 amino acids. Germline lookup yields CDR1 SGHDT and CDR2 YYEEEE. The CDR3 DNA follows: TGTGCCAGCAGCTCTAATAGGAACACTGAAGCTTTCTTT. Protein product: CASSSNRNTEAFF.

The chain uses TRBV9 and TRBJ2-5, with 10 bases that match TRBD1. V was pared by 0 bases and J by 4 bases, with 3 bases of the junction left unmatched. Germline assignment: CDR1 SGDLS and CDR2 YYNGEE. The CDR3 has 15 residues. Here the CDR3 reads CASSVVWDRGETQYF. The DNA for the CDR3 is TGTGCCAGCAGCGTAGTATGGGACAGGGGAGAGACCCAGTACTTC.

This clone was seen a handful of times. The genes are TRBV19 and TRBJ1-6, with 9 bases fitting TRBD1. This CDR3 is 14 amino acids long. Germline V gives CDR1 LNHDA, CDR2 SQIVND (reference sequence). The V segment lost 10 bases and the J segment 9 bases; nucleotides outside the gene matches: 10. Here the CDR3 DNA reads TGTGCCACTACCGACAGGGGGGTTGGTTCACCCCTCCACTTT. Encoded protein: CATTDRGVGSPLHF.

This clone was seen more than once but under ten times. J is TRBJ2-3 and V is TRBV18; the D is unclear. The V end lost 3 bases, the J end lost 6 bases, and 4 bases lay between the germline ends. The CDR3 consists of 11 residues. Per germline, CDR1 KGHSH and CDR2 LQKENI. In DNA form, the CDR3 reads TGTGCCAGCTCACCTTCGGATACGCAGTATTTT. Protein: CASSPSDTQYF.

The rearrangement uses TRBV27 and TRBJ1-1; tentatively, D is TRBD1 (5 bases). Deletions cut 5 bases from V and 2 bases from J, with 9 bases between. Germline V gene data show CDR1 as MNHEY and CDR2 as SMNVEV (reference sequence). This CDR3 is 13 amino acids long. For the CDR3, the DNA is TGTGCCAGCAGTAACGACAGAAACACTGAAGCTTTCTTT. Translating gives CASSNDRNTEAFF.

The rearrangement joins TRBV6-1 to TRBJ1-2; tentatively, D is TRBD1 (5 bases). Trimming cost V 3 bases and J 6 bases, with 11 bases left between them. This CDR3 region has 13 residues. Germline V gene data show CDR1 as MNHNS and CDR2 as SASEGT. The CDR3 spells CASSEAGRNGYTF. CDR3 coding DNA: TGTGCCAGCAGTGAGGCAGGGCGGAATGGCTACACCTTC.

This chain joins TRBV9 and TRBJ1-2; no clear D gene. Trimming pared 1 base from V and 8 bases from J, leaving 15 bases between. Per the germline V gene, CDR1 is SGDLS and CDR2 is YYNGEE. The CDR3 has 14 amino acids. The chain's CDR3 is CASSVNGVMEGYTF. The DNA of the CDR3 is TGTGCCAGCAGCGTAAACGGAGTCATGGAGGGCTACACCTTC.

This sequence joins TRBV7-9 and TRBJ1-1; tentative D call: TRBD1 (5 bases). The germline V and J ends were trimmed by 5 bases and 0 bases, with 13 bases remaining between them. The length of the CDR3 is 15 residues. The germline CDR1 and CDR2 sequences are SEHNR and FQNEAQ (reference sequence). The CDR3: CASSLELQVNTEAFF. The DNA for the CDR3 is TGTGCCAGCAGCCTAGAACTACAGGTGAACACTGAAGCTTTCTTT.

At least ten counts were recorded for this clone. The gene calls are TRBV25-1 and TRBJ2-2, with TRBD1 identical over 7 bases. V gave up 6 bases and J gave up 9 bases; unmatched junction bases: 4. The CDR3 runs 12 residues. Looked up from germline, CDR1 is MGHDK and CDR2 is SYGVNS. DNA for the CDR3: TGTGCCAGCAGCGTACAGGGGTGGGAGCTGTTTTTT. Translating gives CASSVQGWELFF.

This clone was counted a few times. V and J are TRBV29-1 and TRBJ2-7; D might be TRBD2 (5 bases). V dropped 7 bases and J dropped 0 bases, with 16 bases sitting between them. There are 14 residues in the CDR3. Germline V CDR1 and CDR2: SQVTM, ANQGSEA. The CDR3 protein is CSAEGGIDSYEQYF. The CDR3 nucleotides are TGCAGCGCCGAGGGTGGTATCGACTCCTACGAGCAGTACTTC.